Following are 32 T cell receptor beta chains from one sample sequenced in a study of blood T cell repertoires in COVID-19. Generated by immunoSEQ multiplex PCR, the TCRdb table keeps only in-frame clones and is missing some. The data hold roughly 110,000 clones, with around nine tenths observed a single time. Sequenced: peripheral blood. The receptors were sampled from a human donor with acute or convalescent COVID-19. The donor label of this sample is uncertain.

The chain combines TRBV2 with TRBJ2-3; TRBD1 might be the D (5 bases). The V end was cut by 8 bases, the J end by 10 bases, with 10 bases between. Germline loops: CDR1 SNHLY, CDR2 FYNNEI. The CDR3 runs to 10 residues. CDR3 sequence reads: CASSRVAQYF. DNA of the CDR3: TGTGCCAGCTCCAGGGTGGCGCAGTATTTT.

The V call is TRBV28, the J call TRBJ1-2, with 10 bases that match TRBD1. The CDR3 consists of 15 residues. The V and J ends lost 5 bases and 6 bases, in that order; junction bases with no gene match: 9. Germline V gives CDR1 MDHEN, CDR2 SYDVKM. CDR3 in amino acids: CASSQPGQGSHGYTF. In nucleotides, the CDR3 is TGTGCCAGCAGTCAACCGGGACAGGGGAGTCATGGCTACACCTTC.

J is TRBJ1-6 and V is TRBV9, with 7 nucleotides matching TRBD1. The CDR3 totals 13 residues. J was trimmed by 9 bases and V by 5 bases; bases with no gene match: 5. CDR1 and CDR2 (germline): SGDLS, YYNGEE. CDR3 sequence (DNA): TGTGCCAGCAGTACACCAGGGGGTTCACCCCTCCACTTT. Translated: CASSTPGGSPLHF.

The V call is TRBV12-5, the J call TRBJ2-7; D unresolved. V lost 1 base, J lost 4 bases, and 14 bases lay in between. Germline CDR1 is LGHNT and CDR2 is FRNRAP. The CDR3 is made up of 15 amino acids. CDR3 loop: CASGLGYPRVYEQYF. In DNA form, the CDR3 reads TGTGCTAGTGGTTTGGGTTATCCGAGAGTATACGAGCAGTACTTC.

The rearrangement uses TRBV7-8 and TRBJ2-5; D gene uncertain. The CDR3 loop spans 15 amino acids. Germline assignment: CDR1 SGHVS and CDR2 FQNEAQ. V was cut by 8 bases and J by 2 bases, with 18 bases left in between. The CDR3 is CASSTRTGVQETQYF. The CDR3 bases are TGTGCCAGCTCTACCCGAACCGGAGTTCAAGAGACCCAGTACTTC.

This chain links TRBV5-5 with TRBJ2-7; D unclear. This CDR3 has 16 amino acids. Germline V gives CDR1 SGHKS, CDR2 YYEKEE (reference sequence). Trimming shortened V by 1 base and J by 4 bases, and 18 bases separated the two germline ends. The CDR3 sequence: CASSLRPPETGYEQYF. For the CDR3, the DNA is TGTGCCAGCAGCTTGAGACCCCCTGAGACGGGTTACGAGCAGTACTTC.

This rearrangement joins TRBV27 to TRBJ1-5; TRBD1 matches at 11 bases. Germline values: CDR1 MNHEY, CDR2 SMNVEV (reference sequence). The trim removed 6 bases at V and 6 bases at J, leaving 7 bases unmatched. This CDR3 comprises 15 residues. The CDR3 nucleotides read TGTGCCAGCAGCTTTAGCGGGACAGGGGGTCAGCCCCAGCATTTT. Translation: CASSFSGTGGQPQHF.

The chain recombines TRBV6-2 or TRBV6-3 with TRBJ1-2; maybe TRBD1 (5 bases). V was pared by 4 bases and J by 7 bases, with 19 bases between. Per the germline V gene, CDR1 is MNHEY and CDR2 is SVGEGT. CDR3 size: 15 residues. The CDR3 bases are TGTGCCAGCAGTTCTCTGGGACTCCTAGGAGGTGGCTACACCTTC. It encodes CASSSLGLLGGGYTF.

With respect to this clone: Mismatch with germline at one junction end may stem from a read error. The V call is TRBV23-1, the J call TRBJ2-7; TRBD1 is a possible D gene (5 bases). TRBV23-1 is an ORF, with its function uncertain. The CDR3 length is 15 residues. CDR3 loop: CASSQSGPAPIPPHF. DNA for the CDR3: TGCGCCAGCAGTCAATCGGGGCCAGCCCCAATCCCGCCCCACTTC.

This chain joins TRBV18 and TRBJ2-1, with a possible D match to TRBD1 (6 bases). Germline-derived CDR1 and CDR2 are KGHSH and LQKENI. V dropped 4 bases and J dropped 6 bases, with 22 bases sitting between them. The CDR3 contains 17 residues. CDR3 protein: CASSQNYRDIGVNEQFF. As DNA, the CDR3 is TGTGCCAGCTCACAGAACTACCGGGACATTGGGGTCAATGAGCAGTTCTTC.

The chain joins TRBV18 to TRBJ2-4, with 8 nucleotides matching TRBD2. Germline trimming cut 3 bases from V and 8 bases from J; bases unmatched to any gene: 9. The CDR3 is 15 residues long. Looked up from germline, CDR1 is KGHSH and CDR2 is LQKENI. The CDR3 region is CASSPSPIGGDIQYF. CDR3 bases: TGTGCCAGCTCACCCTCCCCGATCGGGGGGGACATTCAGTACTTC.

This chain links TRBV30 with TRBJ2-1; a weak D match, TRBD2 (6 bases). The CDR3 is 14 amino acids. Trimming pared 3 bases from V and 2 bases from J, leaving 11 bases between. CDR1 is GTSNPN and CDR2 is SVGIG in the germline V gene (reference sequence). CDR3 DNA sequence: TGTGCCTGGAGCCTGGGACTCGCCTACAATGAGCAGTTCTTC. This sequence encodes CAWSLGLAYNEQFF.

The chain couples TRBV5-1 to TRBJ1-5, with D possibly being TRBD1 (5 bases). In germline, CDR1 is SGHRS, CDR2 YFSETQ. The CDR3 is made up of 14 amino acids. V was cut by 2 bases and J by 2 bases, with 8 bases left in between. CDR3: CASSLGGGNQPQHF. CDR3 DNA: TGCGCCAGCAGCTTAGGAGGGGGCAATCAGCCCCAGCATTTT.

This clone was observed a few times. V usage is TRBV28 and J usage is TRBJ1-6; a possible D gene is TRBD1 (5 bases). The CDR3 has 14 residues. Germline CDR1 reads MDHEN; CDR2 reads SYDVKM. Trimming removed 5 bases from V and 14 bases from J, with 19 bases in between. The CDR3 here is CASSQTREGLTLHF. The CDR3 DNA follows: TGTGCCAGCAGTCAGACCAGGGAGGGTCTGACCCTCCACTTT.

V gene TRBV6-5 combines with J gene TRBJ1-1; D gene unclear. From germline, CDR1 is MNHEY and CDR2 SVGAGI. V was cut by 1 base and J by 1 base, with 4 bases left in between. This CDR3 comprises 13 residues. The CDR3 protein is CASSYFKNTEAFF. For the CDR3, the DNA is TGTGCCAGCAGTTACTTCAAGAACACTGAAGCTTTCTTT.

This clone is a singleton in its sample. The chain is built from TRBV5-1 and TRBJ1-4; D possibly corresponds to TRBD1 (6 bases). The V end was cut by 3 bases, the J end by 0 bases, with 9 bases between. The CDR3 spans 15 residues. Germline V CDR1 and CDR2: SGHRS, YFSETQ. CDR3 bases: TGCGCCAGCAGCTCGTCAGGGGCAACTAATGAAAAACTGTTTTTT. It specifies CASSSSGATNEKLFF. Full variable domain (missing parts from reference TRBV5-1 and TRBJ1-4): KAGVTQTPRYLIKTRGQQVTLSCSPISGHRSVSWYQQTPGQGLQFLFEYFSETQRNKGNFPGRFSGRQFSNSRSEMNVSTLELGDSALYLCASSSSGATNEKLFFGSGTQLSVL.

J is TRBJ2-2 and V is TRBV6-5; 9 bases fit TRBD2. Germline assignment: CDR1 MNHEY and CDR2 SVGAGI. The CDR3 is made up of 15 amino acids. V dropped 7 bases and J dropped 5; count of bases not matched to a gene: 8. CDR3 protein: CASTKGLARTGELFF. CDR3 nucleotides: TGTGCCAGCACCAAGGGACTAGCCAGGACCGGGGAGCTGTTTTTT.

The J gene is TRBJ1-4, the V gene TRBV24-1; tentative D call: TRBD1 (6 bases). CDR1 and CDR2 from the germline V gene are KGHDR and SFDVKD. The CDR3 extends over 15 amino acids. V lost 4 bases to trimming and J lost 8 bases, with 16 bases between them. CDR3 nucleotides: TGTGCCACCAGTGACCAAACAGCAGGGGCCGAAAAACTGTTTTTT. This translates into CATSDQTAGAEKLFF.

The chain employs TRBV7-9 and TRBJ1-4, with D unresolved. The CDR3 is 13 residues long. Trimming stripped 1 base from V and 5 bases from J, with 5 bases between. Germline CDR1 reads SEHNR; CDR2 reads FQNEAQ (reference sequence). CDR3 residues: CASSLVENEKLFF. The CDR3 DNA follows: TGTGCCAGCAGCTTAGTAGAGAATGAAAAACTGTTTTTT.

The table lists this clone with a count of one. V gene TRBV7-3 combines with J gene TRBJ1-1, with D unresolved. With 0 bases removed from V and 7 bases from J, the gap between germline ends came to 6 bases. Germline CDR1 reads SGHTA; CDR2 reads FQGTGA. The CDR3 consists of 12 residues. The CDR3 coding sequence is TGTGCCAGCAGCTTAACGGCAGGTGAAGCTTTCTTT. Its protein is CASSLTAGEAFF. The full variable domain, rest sourced from reference TRBV7-3 and TRBJ1-1, is GAGVSQTPSNKVTEKGKYVELRCDPISGHTALYWYRQSLGQGPEFLIYFQGTGAADDSGLPNDRFFAVRPEGSVSTLKIQRTERGDSAVYLCASSLTAGEAFFGQGTRLTVV.

The CDR3 loop is CASSLFRGYSNQPQHF. The DNA for the CDR3 is TGTGCCAGCAGTTTATTTCGGGGGTATAGCAATCAGCCCCAGCATTTT. The gene calls are TRBV28 and TRBJ1-5; D possibly corresponds to TRBD1 (5 bases). Germline V CDR1 and CDR2: MDHEN, SYDVKM. Trimming took off 1 base at V and 0 bases at J, with 10 bases between the two ends. This CDR3 has 16 amino acids.

The chain employs TRBV7-2 and TRBJ2-3, with 8 bases aligning to TRBD2. The CDR3 covers 12 residues. Trimming at V came to 5 bases and at J to 10 bases, leaving 5 bases not matched to a gene. The V gene's germline CDR1 is SGHTA and CDR2 FQGNSA. CDR3 protein: CASSLGLASQYF. The CDR3 DNA follows: TGTGCCAGCAGCCTAGGACTAGCTTCGCAGTATTTT.

The chain employs TRBV3-1 (or the pseudogene TRBV3-2) and TRBJ2-3, with a possible D match to TRBD2 (5 bases). The CDR3 covers 15 residues. V gave up 0 bases and J gave up 1 base, with 8 bases separating them. The germline gives CDR1 LGHDT, CDR2 YNNKEL (reference sequence). Here the CDR3 reads CASSQDLRGTDTQYF. Written as DNA, the CDR3 is TGTGCCAGCAGCCAAGATCTGAGGGGCACAGATACGCAGTATTTT.

The chain uses TRBV28 and TRBJ2-2; TRBD2 agrees at 12 bases. CDR1 and CDR2 from the germline V gene are MDHEN and SYDVKM. The CDR3 length is 20 residues. The V and J ends lost 0 bases and 1 base, in that order; junction bases with no gene match: 9. The CDR3 here is CASSLWRSSGRARNTGELFF. The CDR3 DNA is TGTGCCAGCAGTTTATGGAGGTCTAGCGGGAGGGCCCGGAACACCGGGGAGCTGTTTTTT.

CDR3: CASSVRGISGNTIYF. The CDR3 coding sequence is TGTGCCAGCAGCGTCCGCGGGATCTCTGGAAACACCATATATTTT. V is TRBV6-5 and J is TRBJ1-3; no firm D call. Germline values: CDR1 MNHEY, CDR2 SVGAGI. The CDR3 extends over 15 amino acids. V was pared by 6 bases and J by 0 bases, with 12 bases between.

The rearrangement links TRBV19 to TRBJ1-1; D call uncertain. Trimming removed 6 bases from V and 0 bases from J, with 17 bases in between. Germline V CDR1 and CDR2: LNHDA, SQIVND (reference sequence). The CDR3 covers 16 residues. CDR3 bases: TGTGCCAGTAGCGACGACAATGGAAGGATGAACACTGAAGCTTTCTTT. Protein sequence: CASSDDNGRMNTEAFF.

The genes are TRBV27 and TRBJ2-1; no firm D call. The CDR3 contains 15 residues. Germline V lookup: CDR1 MNHEY, CDR2 SMNVEV (reference sequence). V lost 6 bases, J lost 3 bases, and 15 bases lay in between. This CDR3 is CASSVSVLRYNEQFF. As DNA, the CDR3 is TGTGCCAGCAGCGTCTCCGTACTGCGCTACAATGAGCAGTTCTTC.

J is TRBJ1-5 and V is TRBV7-2; D gene unclear. The CDR3 spans 16 residues. V was trimmed by 1 base and J by 3 bases, leaving 13 bases between them. CDR1 and CDR2 (germline): SGHTA, FQGNSA. Here the CDR3 reads CASSLVTGINNQPQHF. The CDR3 coding sequence is TGTGCCAGCAGCTTAGTCACGGGAATCAACAATCAGCCCCAGCATTTT.

This chain connects TRBV3-1 (or the pseudogene TRBV3-2) to TRBJ2-4, with a tentative D call TRBD2 (7 bases). There are 18 residues in the CDR3. From germline, CDR1 is LGHDT and CDR2 YNNKEL (reference sequence). Trimming took off 0 bases at V and 7 bases at J, with 22 bases between the two ends. CDR3 amino acids: CASSQEWGPGTTGNIQYF. The CDR3 DNA sequence: TGTGCCAGCAGCCAAGAGTGGGGGCCCGGGACTACGGGTAACATTCAGTACTTC.

The chain links TRBV4-1 to TRBJ1-5; D perhaps matches TRBD1 (5 bases). Trimming stripped 0 bases from V and 7 bases from J, with 7 bases between. Germline-derived CDR1 and CDR2 are MGHRA and YSYEKL. The CDR3 sequence is 13 residues long. The CDR3 protein is CASSQDRGQPQHF. For the CDR3, the DNA is TGCGCCAGCAGCCAAGATAGGGGCCAGCCCCAGCATTTT.

This sequence joins TRBV4-1 and TRBJ2-1; 10 bases map to TRBD1. The germline gives CDR1 MGHRA, CDR2 YSYEKL. J was trimmed by 4 bases and V by 2 bases; bases with no gene match: 8. The CDR3 is 17 residues long. The CDR3 DNA sequence: TGCGCCAGCAGCCAATGGACCGGGACAGGGGATTACAATGAGCAGTTCTTC. Residues: CASSQWTGTGDYNEQFF.

The chain uses TRBV28 and TRBJ1-1; D remains unclear. V lost 7 bases and J 3 bases, leaving 12 bases between the germline ends. Germline V gene data show CDR1 as MDHEN and CDR2 as SYDVKM. CDR3 length: 13 residues. The CDR3: CASNGRPDTEAFF. CDR3 coding DNA: TGTGCCAGCAATGGCAGGCCGGACACTGAAGCTTTCTTT. Full variable domain (outside the CDR3, taken from reference TRBV28 and TRBJ1-1): DVKVTQSSRYLVKRTGEKVFLECVQDMDHENMFWYRQDPGLGLRLIYFSYDVKMKEKGDIPEGYSVSREKKERFSLILESASTNQTSMYLCASNGRPDTEAFFGQGTRLTVV.